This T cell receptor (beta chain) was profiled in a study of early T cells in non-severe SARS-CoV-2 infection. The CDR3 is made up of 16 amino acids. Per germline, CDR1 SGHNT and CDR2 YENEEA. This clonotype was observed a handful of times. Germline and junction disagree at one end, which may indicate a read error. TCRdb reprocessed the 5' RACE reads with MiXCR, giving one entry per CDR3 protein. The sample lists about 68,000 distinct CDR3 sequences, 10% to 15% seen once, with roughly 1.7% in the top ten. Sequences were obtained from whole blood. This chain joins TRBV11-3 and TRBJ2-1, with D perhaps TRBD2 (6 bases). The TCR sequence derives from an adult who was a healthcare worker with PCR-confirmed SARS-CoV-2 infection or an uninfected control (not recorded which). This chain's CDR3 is CASSPGLRDSNNEQFF. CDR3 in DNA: TGTGCCAGCAGCCCGGGTTTGAGGGACTCCAACAATGAGCAGTTCTTC.